What follows is one T cell receptor (beta chain) and its context. Antigen specificity is unknown. Germline trimming cut 4 bases from V and 0 bases from J; bases unmatched to any gene: 12. Germline CDR1 and CDR2: SGHRS and YFSETQ. The CDR3 extends over 17 amino acids. The data were taken from a study of a mutant IDH1 vaccine in newly diagnosed glioma. Documented time point: week 47, end of study. Doses of 300 ug of mutant IDH1 20-mer peptide were given with topical imiquimod. Repertoires were generated with immunoSEQ multiplex PCR, while TCRdb's copy carries only in-frame clones and drops some. Here the sample spans about 31,000 clones, 80% to 95% being singletons.

This chain links TRBV5-1 with TRBJ2-7; 8 bases map to TRBD2. The input for sequencing was PBMCs, taken from a glioma patient whose treatment included an IDH1 peptide vaccine. The clonotype originates from a woman aged 40 to 55 with glioma. In DNA form, the CDR3 reads TGCGCCAGCAGCCACTCCAAAGCGGGAGATGGCTCCTACGAGCAGTACTTC. As protein: CASSHSKAGDGSYEQYF. The complete variable domain, with remaining parts taken from reference TRBV5-1 and TRBJ2-7, reads KAGVTQTPRYLIKTRGQQVTLSCSPISGHRSVSWYQQTPGQGLQFLFEYFSETQRNKGNFPGRFSGRQFSNSRSEMNVSTLELGDSALYLCASSHSKAGDGSYEQYFGPGTRLTVT.